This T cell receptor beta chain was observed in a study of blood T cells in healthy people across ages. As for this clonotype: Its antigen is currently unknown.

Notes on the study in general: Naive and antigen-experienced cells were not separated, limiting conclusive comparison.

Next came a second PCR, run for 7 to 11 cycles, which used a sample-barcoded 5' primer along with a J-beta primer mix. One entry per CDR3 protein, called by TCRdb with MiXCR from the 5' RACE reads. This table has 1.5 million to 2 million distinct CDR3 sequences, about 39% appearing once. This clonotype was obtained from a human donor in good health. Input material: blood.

The CDR3: CSARAWAGGRDTQYF. CDR3 DNA sequence: TGCAGTGCTCGGGCCTGGGCGGGGGGAAGGGATACGCAGTATTTT. The chain has TRBV20-1 and TRBJ2-3; 8 bases map to TRBD2. Germline values: CDR1 DFQATT, CDR2 SNEGSKA (reference sequence). This CDR3 region has 15 residues. With V trimmed by 5 bases and J by 6 bases, 13 bases remained unmatched.